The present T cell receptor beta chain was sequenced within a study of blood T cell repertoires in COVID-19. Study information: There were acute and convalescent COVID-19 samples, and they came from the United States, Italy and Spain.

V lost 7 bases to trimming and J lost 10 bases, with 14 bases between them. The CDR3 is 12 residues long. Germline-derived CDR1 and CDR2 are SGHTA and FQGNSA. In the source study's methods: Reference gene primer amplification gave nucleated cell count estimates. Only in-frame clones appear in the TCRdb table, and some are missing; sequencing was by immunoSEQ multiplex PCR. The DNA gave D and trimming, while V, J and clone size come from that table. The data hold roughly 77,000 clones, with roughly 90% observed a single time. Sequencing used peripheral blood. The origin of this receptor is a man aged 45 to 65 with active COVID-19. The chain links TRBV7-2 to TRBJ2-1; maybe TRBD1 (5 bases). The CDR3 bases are TGTGCCAGCAAAGCAGGGTACCACGAGCAGTTCTTC. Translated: CASKAGYHEQFF.